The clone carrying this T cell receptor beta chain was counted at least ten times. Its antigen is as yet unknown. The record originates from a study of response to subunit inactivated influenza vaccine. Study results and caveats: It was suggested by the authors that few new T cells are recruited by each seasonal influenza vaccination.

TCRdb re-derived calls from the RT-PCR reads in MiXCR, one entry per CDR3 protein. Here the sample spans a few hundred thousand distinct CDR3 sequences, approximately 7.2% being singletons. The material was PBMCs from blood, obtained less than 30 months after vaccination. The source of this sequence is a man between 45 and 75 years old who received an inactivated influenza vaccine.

The CDR3 bases are TGTGCCAGCAGCTTGAGGGGGCGCGGTGCCACCGGGGAGCTGTTTTTT. Translated, it gives CASSLRGRGATGELFF. J is TRBJ2-2 and V is TRBV7-2, with 7 positions matching TRBD1. V gave up 3 bases and J gave up 4 bases; unmatched junction bases: 8. The germline CDR1 and CDR2 sequences are SGHTA and FQGNSA. This CDR3 has 16 amino acids.